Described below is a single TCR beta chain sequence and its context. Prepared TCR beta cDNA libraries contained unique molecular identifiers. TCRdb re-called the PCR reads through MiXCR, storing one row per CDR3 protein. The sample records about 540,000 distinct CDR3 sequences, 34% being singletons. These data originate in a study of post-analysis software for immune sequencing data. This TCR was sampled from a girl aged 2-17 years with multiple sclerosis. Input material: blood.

The CDR3 DNA sequence: TGCAGTGCTAGAGATTCGTACGCCTCAAATGAAAAACTGTTTTTT. Translated: CSARDSYASNEKLFF. The chain carries TRBV20-1 and TRBJ1-4; no reliable D call. The germline gives CDR1 DFQATT, CDR2 SNEGSKA (reference sequence). V was clipped by 0 bases and J by 5 bases, with 13 bases between them. CDR3 length equals 15 residues.